This TCR beta chain was recovered during a study of CD8 T cells in Susac syndrome. An amount of RNA that ranged from roughly 0.5 to 1 ug was reverse transcribed with random hexamers. The authors amplified TCR beta CDR3 across 54 Vbeta and 13 Jbeta using immunoSEQ multiplex PCR. From the immunoSEQ multiplex PCR reads, TCRdb called clonotypes with MiXCR, one entry per CDR3 protein. The data contain 150,000 to 200,000 distinct CDR3 sequences, 85% to 95% of them seen just once; the ten biggest clones take up around 0.15%. With 1 base removed from V and 0 bases from J, the gap between germline ends came to 13 bases. The V gene's germline CDR1 is DFQATT and CDR2 SNEGSKA (reference sequence). This CDR3 is 15 amino acids long.

The receptor's source is a human donor with multiple sclerosis. What was sequenced was CD8+ T cells from PBMCs. The chain has TRBV20-1 and TRBJ2-7; the D gene is possibly TRBD1 (5 bases). CDR3 amino acids: CSARGDDRNSYEQYF. CDR3 sequence (DNA): TGCAGTGCTAGAGGAGACGACAGAAACTCCTACGAGCAGTACTTC.